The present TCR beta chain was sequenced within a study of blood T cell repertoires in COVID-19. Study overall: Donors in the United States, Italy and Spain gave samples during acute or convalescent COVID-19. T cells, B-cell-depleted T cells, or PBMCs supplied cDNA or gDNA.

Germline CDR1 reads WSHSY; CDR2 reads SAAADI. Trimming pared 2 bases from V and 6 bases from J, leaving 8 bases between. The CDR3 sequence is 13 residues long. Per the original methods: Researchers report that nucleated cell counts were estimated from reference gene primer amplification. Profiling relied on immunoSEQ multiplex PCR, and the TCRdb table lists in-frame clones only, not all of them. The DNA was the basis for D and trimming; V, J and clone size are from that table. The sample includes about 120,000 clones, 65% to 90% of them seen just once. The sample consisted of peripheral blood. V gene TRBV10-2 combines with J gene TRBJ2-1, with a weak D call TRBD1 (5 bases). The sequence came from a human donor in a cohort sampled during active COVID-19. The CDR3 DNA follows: TGCGCCAGCAGTGAGCAGGGAAGCAATGAGCAGTTCTTC. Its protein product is CASSEQGSNEQFF.